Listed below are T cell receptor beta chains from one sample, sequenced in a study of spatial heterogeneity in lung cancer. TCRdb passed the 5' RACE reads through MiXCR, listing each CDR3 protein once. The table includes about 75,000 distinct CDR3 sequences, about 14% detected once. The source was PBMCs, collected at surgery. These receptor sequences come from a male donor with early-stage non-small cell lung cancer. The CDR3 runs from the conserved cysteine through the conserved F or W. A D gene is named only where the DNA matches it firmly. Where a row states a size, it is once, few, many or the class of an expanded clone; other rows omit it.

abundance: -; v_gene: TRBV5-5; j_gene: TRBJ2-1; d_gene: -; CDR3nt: TGTGCCAGCAGCTTGGATTTGAATGAGCAGTTCTTC; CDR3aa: CASSLDLNEQFF
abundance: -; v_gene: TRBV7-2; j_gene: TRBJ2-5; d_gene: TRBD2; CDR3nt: TGTGCCAGCAGCTGGCTAGCGGGAGAAGAGACCCAGTACTTC; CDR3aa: CASSWLAGEETQYF
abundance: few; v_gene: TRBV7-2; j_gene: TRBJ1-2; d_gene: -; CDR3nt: TGTGCCAGCGTAGCTACCAACTATGGCTACACCTTC; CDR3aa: CASVATNYGYTF
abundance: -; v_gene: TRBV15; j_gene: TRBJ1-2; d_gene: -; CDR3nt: TGTGCCACCAGCAGATCAAACAGGGACGGCTACACCTTC; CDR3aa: CATSRSNRDGYTF
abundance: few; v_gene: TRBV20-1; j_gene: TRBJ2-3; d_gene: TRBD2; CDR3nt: TGCAGTGCCAGGACTAGCGGGAGGGCTGGAGATACGCAGTATTTT; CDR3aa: CSARTSGRAGDTQYF
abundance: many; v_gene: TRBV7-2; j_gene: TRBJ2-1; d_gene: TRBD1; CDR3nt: TGTGCCAGCAGCTTTGAACAGGGGGCCTACAATGAGCAGTTCTTC; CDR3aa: CASSFEQGAYNEQFF
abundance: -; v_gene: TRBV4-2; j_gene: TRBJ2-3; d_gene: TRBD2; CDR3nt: TGTGCCAGCAGCACCTCATTGACTAGCGGGAGGTCCCAAGATACGCAGTATTTT; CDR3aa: CASSTSLTSGRSQDTQYF
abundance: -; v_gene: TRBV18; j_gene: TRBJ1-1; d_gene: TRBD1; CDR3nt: TGTGCCAGCTCACCACCTACCCGACAGGGGACTGAAGCTTTCTTT; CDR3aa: CASSPPTRQGTEAFF
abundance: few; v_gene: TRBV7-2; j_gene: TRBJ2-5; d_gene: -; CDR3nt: TGTGCCAGCAGCCCCCGGTCCCCGGAGACCCAGTACTTC; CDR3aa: CASSPRSPETQYF
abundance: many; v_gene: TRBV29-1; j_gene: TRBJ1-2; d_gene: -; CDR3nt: TGCAGCGTTAGAGACTATGGCTACACCTTC; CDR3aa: CSVRDYGYTF
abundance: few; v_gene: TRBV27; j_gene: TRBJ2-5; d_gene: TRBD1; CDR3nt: TGTGCCAGCAGTCAACAGGGGGCGAGGGGGGACCAAGAGACCCAGTACTTC; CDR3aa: CASSQQGARGDQETQYF
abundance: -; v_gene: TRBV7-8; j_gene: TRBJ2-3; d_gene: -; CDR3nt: TGTGCCAGCAGCTTACTGACAGATCTAGATACGCAGTATTTT; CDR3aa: CASSLLTDLDTQYF
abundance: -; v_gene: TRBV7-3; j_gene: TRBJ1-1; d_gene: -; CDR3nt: TGTGCCAGCAGCCCCACAAACCCGCAACTGAGGGCGAACACTGAAGCTTTCTTT; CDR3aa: CASSPTNPQLRANTEAFF
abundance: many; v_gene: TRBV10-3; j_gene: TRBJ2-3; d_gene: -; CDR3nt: TGTGCCATCAGTGAGGGGTCAGATACGCAGTATTTT; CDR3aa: CAISEGSDTQYF
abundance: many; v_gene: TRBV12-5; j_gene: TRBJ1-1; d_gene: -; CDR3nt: TGTGCTAGTGGGCTAAGGGAGCCCTTTGAAGCTTTCTTT; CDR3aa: CASGLREPFEAFF
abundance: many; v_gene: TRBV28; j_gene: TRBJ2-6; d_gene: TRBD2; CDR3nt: TGTGCCAGCCTCGCGGCGGGAGCCCTATCTGGGGCCAACGTCCTGACTTTC; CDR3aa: CASLAAGALSGANVLTF
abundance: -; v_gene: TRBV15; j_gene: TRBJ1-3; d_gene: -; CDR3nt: TGTGCCACCAGCAGAGGGGTATCTGGAAACACCATATATTTT; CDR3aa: CATSRGVSGNTIYF
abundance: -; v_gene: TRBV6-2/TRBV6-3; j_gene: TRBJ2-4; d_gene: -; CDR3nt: TGTGCCAGCAGTCGACAGTACAAAAACATTCAGTACTTC; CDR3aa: CASSRQYKNIQYF
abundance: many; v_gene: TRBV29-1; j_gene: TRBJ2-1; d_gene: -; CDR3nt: TGCAGCGTAAGAACCGGTAACTACAATGAGCAGTTCTTC; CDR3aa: CSVRTGNYNEQFF
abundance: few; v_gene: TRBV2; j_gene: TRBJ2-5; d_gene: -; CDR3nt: TGTGCCAGCAGTCAGTTCGTGGAGACCCAGTACTTC; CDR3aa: CASSQFVETQYF
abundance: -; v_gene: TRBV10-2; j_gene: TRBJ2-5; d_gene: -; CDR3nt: TGCGCCAGCAGTGAAGGGGGGGAGACCCAGTACTTC; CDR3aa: CASSEGGETQYF
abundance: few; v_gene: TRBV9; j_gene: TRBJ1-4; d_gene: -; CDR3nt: TGTGCCAGCAGCGGAGGGGGAACTAATGAAAAACTGTTTTTT; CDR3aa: CASSGGGTNEKLFF
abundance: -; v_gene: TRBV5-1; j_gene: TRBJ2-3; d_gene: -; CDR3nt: TGCGCCAGCAGCCCCTCGAGGAGCCAAGATACGCAGTATTTT; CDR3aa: CASSPSRSQDTQYF
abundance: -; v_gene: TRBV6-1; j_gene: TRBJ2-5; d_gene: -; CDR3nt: TGTGCCAGCAACAGGGCGCCCCAAGAGACCCAGTACTTC; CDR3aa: CASNRAPQETQYF
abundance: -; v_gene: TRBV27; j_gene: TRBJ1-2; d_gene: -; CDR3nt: TGTGCCAGCAGTGACCAACCTAACTATGGCTACACCTTC; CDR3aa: CASSDQPNYGYTF
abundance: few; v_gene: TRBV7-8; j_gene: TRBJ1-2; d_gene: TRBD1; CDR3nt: TGTGCCAGCAGCCCTTATGGGACAGGGGGTGATGGCTACACCTTC; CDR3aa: CASSPYGTGGDGYTF
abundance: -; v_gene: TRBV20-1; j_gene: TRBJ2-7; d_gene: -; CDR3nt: TGCAGTGCTAGTCAGGGGCAGCCCTACGAGCAGTACTTC; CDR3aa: CSASQGQPYEQYF
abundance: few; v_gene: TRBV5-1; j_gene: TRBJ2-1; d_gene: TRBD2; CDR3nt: TGCGCCAGCAGCTTGGGAGCGGGAGGGCCCGATGAGCAGTTCTTC; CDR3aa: CASSLGAGGPDEQFF
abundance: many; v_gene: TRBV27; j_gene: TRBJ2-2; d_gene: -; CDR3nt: TGTGCCAGCAGTTTTACCAGAACCGGGGAGCTGTTTTTT; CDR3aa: CASSFTRTGELFF
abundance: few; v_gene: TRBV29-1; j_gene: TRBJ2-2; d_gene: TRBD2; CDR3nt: TGCAGCGTCTCTAGCGGGGTTAACACCGGGGAGCTGTTTTTT; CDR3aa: CSVSSGVNTGELFF
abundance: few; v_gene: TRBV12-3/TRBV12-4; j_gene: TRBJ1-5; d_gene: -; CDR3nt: TGTGCCAGCAGTTTCTCCAGGGCCGGCAATCAGCCCCAGCATTTT; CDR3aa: CASSFSRAGNQPQHF
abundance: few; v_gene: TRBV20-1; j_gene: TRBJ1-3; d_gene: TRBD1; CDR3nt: TGCAGTGCCGCCCGGGACAGGGGGCCAAGCTCTGGAAACACCATATATTTT; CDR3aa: CSAARDRGPSSGNTIYF
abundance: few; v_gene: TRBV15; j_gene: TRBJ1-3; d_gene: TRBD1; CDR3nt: TGTGCCACCAGCGGGTTCAGGGGGAGAGCTGGAAACACCATATATTTT; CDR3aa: CATSGFRGRAGNTIYF